A single sample gave rise to the 5 T cell receptor beta chains below, sequenced in a study of CD8 T cells in Susac syndrome. After extraction with the RNeasy kit, about 0.5 to 1 ug of the RNA was reverse transcribed using random hexamers. TCRdb passed the immunoSEQ multiplex PCR reads through MiXCR, listing each CDR3 protein once. The sample gives under 150,000 distinct CDR3 sequences, roughly 89% of which show up once; 0.2% to 0.25% is in the top ten. Sequencing was carried out using CD8+ T cells from PBMCs. The receptors stem from a human donor with multiple sclerosis.

In its sample, this clonotype was seen once. The chain carries TRBV25-1 and TRBJ2-7, with D unresolved. The CDR3 length is 11 residues. V lost 6 bases, J lost 4 bases, and 7 bases lay in between. Germline values: CDR1 MGHDK, CDR2 SYGVNS. The CDR3 DNA reads TGTGCCAGCAGGATGGGTTACGAGCAGTACTTC. Its translation: CASRMGYEQYF.

The chain links TRBV30 to TRBJ2-1, with TRBD1 identical over 9 bases. The CDR3 runs 15 residues. The ends lost 3 bases at V and 2 bases at J; junction bases unmatched: 5. CDR1 GTSNPN and CDR2 SVGIG come from the germline V gene (reference sequence). The CDR3 region has the DNA TGTGCCTGGAGACCGGACAGGGGCACCTACAATGAGCAGTTCTTC. This sequence encodes CAWRPDRGTYNEQFF.

The chain couples TRBV28 to TRBJ2-4; no clear D gene. The V end lost 4 bases, the J end lost 0 bases, and 10 bases lay between the germline ends. The germline V gene encodes CDR1 MDHEN and CDR2 SYDVKM. This CDR3 region has 15 residues. The CDR3: CASSSGRLAKNIQYF. The CDR3 DNA reads TGTGCCAGCAGTTCAGGACGGCTAGCCAAAAACATTCAGTACTTC.

J is TRBJ2-1 and V is TRBV25-1; TRBD2 matches 10 bases. With 1 base clipped from V and 0 bases from J, the junction kept 9 bases outside the gene matches. The germline V gene has CDR1 MGHDK and CDR2 SYGVNS. CDR3 length: 19 residues. CDR3 DNA sequence: TGTGCCAGCAGTGAATTAGAAACTAGCGGGACTAGCTCCTACAATGAGCAGTTCTTC. Translation: CASSELETSGTSSYNEQFF.

This chain joins TRBV3-1 and TRBJ2-3, with TRBD2 identical over 14 bases. This CDR3 spans 15 amino acids. Germline V gene data show CDR1 as LGHDT and CDR2 as YNNKEL (reference sequence). Trimming at V came to 6 bases and at J to 5 bases, leaving 4 bases not matched to a gene. The DNA of the CDR3 is TGTGCCAGCAGTGGACTAGCGGGAGGACGAGATACGCAGTATTTT. This sequence encodes CASSGLAGGRDTQYF.